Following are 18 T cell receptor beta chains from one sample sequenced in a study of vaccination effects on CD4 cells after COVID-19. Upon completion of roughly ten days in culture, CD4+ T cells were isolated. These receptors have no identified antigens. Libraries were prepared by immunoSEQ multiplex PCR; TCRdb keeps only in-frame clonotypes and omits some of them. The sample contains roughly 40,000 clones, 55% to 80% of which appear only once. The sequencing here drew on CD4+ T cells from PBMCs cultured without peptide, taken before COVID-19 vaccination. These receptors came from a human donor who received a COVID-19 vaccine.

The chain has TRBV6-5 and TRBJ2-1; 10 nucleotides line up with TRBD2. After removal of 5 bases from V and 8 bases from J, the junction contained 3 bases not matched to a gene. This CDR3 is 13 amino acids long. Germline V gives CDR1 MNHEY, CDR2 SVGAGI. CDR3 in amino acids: CASSRGTSDEQFF. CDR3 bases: TGTGCCAGCAGTCGTGGGACTAGCGATGAGCAGTTCTTC.

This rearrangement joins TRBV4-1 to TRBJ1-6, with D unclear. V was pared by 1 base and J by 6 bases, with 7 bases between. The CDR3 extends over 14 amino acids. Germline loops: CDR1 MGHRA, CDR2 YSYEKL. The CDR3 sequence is CASSQVIGNSPLHF. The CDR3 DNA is TGCGCCAGCAGCCAAGTGATAGGTAATTCACCCCTCCACTTT.

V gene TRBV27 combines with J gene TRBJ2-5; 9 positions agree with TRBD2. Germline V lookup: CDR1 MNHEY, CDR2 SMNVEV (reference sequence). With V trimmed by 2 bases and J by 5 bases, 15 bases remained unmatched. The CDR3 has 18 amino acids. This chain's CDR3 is CASSLTYLAGSLGETQYF. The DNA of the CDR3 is TGTGCCAGCAGTTTAACCTACCTAGCGGGGAGTCTTGGGGAGACCCAGTACTTC.

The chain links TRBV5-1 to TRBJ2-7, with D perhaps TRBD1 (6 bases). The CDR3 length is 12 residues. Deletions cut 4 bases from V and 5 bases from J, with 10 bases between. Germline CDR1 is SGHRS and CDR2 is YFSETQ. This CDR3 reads CASSAHRDEQYF. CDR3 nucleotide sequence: TGCGCCAGCAGCGCCCACAGGGACGAGCAGTACTTC.

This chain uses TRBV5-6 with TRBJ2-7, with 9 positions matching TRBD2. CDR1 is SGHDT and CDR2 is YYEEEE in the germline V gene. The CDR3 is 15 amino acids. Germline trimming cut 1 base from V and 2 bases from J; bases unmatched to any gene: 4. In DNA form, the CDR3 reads TGTGCCAGCAGCTTGATCGGCGGGAGGGCCTACGAGCAGTACTTC. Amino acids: CASSLIGGRAYEQYF.

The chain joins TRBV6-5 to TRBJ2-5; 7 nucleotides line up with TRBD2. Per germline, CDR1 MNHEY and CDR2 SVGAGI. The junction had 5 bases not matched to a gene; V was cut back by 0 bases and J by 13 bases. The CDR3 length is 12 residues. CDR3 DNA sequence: TGTGCCAGCAGTTACTCCGCGGGGGTCCCGTACTTC. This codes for CASSYSAGVPYF.

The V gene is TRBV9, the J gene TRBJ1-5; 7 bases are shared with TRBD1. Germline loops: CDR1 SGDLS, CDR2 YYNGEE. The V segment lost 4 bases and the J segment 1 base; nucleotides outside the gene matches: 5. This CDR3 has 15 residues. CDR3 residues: CASSIGTVSNQPQHF. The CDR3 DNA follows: TGTGCCAGCAGCATCGGGACAGTGAGCAATCAGCCCCAGCATTTT.

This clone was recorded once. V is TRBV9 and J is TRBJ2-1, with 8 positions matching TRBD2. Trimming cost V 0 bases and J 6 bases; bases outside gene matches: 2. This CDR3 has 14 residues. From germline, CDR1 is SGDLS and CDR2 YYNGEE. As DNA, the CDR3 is TGTGCCAGCAGCGTAGCGGCGGGAGGCAATGAGCAGTTCTTC. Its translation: CASSVAAGGNEQFF.

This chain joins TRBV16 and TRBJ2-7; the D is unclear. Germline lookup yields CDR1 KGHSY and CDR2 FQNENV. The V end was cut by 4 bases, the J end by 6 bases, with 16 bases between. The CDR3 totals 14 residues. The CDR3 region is CASSPSGGRGEQYF. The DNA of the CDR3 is TGTGCCAGCAGCCCCTCGGGTGGGCGAGGCGAGCAGTACTTC.

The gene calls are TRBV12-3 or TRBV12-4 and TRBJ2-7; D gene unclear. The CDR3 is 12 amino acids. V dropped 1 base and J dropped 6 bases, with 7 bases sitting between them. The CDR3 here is CASSLVGGEQYF. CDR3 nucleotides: TGTGCCAGCAGTTTAGTGGGTGGCGAGCAGTACTTC.

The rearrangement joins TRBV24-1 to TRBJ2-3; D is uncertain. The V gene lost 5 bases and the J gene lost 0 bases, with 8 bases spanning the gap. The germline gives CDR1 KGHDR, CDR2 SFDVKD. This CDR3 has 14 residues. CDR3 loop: CATSAQTSTDTQYF. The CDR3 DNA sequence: TGTGCCACCAGTGCGCAGACGAGCACAGATACGCAGTATTTT.

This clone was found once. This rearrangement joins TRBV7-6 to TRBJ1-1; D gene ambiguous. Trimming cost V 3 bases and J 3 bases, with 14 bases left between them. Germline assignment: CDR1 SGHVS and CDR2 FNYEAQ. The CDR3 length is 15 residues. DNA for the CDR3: TGTGCCAGCAGCTTGAGGAGGGATCCGTACACTGAAGCTTTCTTT. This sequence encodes CASSLRRDPYTEAFF. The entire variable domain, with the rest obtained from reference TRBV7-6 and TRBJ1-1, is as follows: GAGVSQSPRYKVTKRGQDVALRCDPISGHVSLYWYRQALGQGPEFLTYFNYEAQQDKSGLPNDRFSAERPEGSISTLTIQRTEQRDSAMYRCASSLRRDPYTEAFFGQGTRLTVV.

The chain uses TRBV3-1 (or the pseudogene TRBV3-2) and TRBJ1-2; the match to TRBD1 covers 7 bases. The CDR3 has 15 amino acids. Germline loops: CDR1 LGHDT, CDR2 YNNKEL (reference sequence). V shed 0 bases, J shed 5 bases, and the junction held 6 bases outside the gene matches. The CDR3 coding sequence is TGTGCCAGCAGCCAAGACTGGAGACAGGGTTATGGCTACACCTTC. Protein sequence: CASSQDWRQGYGYTF.

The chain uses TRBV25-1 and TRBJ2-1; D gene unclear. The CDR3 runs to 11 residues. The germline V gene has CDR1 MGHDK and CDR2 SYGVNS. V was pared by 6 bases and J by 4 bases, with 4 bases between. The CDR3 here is CASSLYNEQFF. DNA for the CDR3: TGTGCCAGCAGCCTATACAATGAGCAGTTCTTC.

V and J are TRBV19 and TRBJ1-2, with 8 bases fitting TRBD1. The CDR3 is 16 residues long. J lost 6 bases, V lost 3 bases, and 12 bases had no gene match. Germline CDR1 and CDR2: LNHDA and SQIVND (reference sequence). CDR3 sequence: CASSITRTGPSHGYTF. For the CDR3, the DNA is TGTGCCAGTAGTATCACTAGGACAGGGCCGTCTCATGGCTACACCTTC.

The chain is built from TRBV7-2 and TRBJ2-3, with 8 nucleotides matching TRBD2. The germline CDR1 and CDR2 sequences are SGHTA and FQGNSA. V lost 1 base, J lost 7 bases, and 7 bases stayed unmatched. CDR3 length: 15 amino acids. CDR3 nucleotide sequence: TGTGCCAGCAGCTTAGAATTAGCGGGAATCTATACGCAGTATTTT. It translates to CASSLELAGIYTQYF.

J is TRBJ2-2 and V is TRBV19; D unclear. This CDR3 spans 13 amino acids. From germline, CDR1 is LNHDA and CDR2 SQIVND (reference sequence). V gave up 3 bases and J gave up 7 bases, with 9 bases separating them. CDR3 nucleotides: TGTGCCAGTAGTATCCAGCGAGGCGGGGAGCTGTTTTTT. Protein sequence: CASSIQRGGELFF.

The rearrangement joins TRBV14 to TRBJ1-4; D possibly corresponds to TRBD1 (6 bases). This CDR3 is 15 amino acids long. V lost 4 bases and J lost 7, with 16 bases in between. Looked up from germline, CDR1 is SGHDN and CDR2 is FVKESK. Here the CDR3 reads CASSPDPGQAEKLFF. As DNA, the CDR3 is TGTGCCAGCAGCCCCGATCCGGGACAAGCTGAAAAACTGTTTTTT.